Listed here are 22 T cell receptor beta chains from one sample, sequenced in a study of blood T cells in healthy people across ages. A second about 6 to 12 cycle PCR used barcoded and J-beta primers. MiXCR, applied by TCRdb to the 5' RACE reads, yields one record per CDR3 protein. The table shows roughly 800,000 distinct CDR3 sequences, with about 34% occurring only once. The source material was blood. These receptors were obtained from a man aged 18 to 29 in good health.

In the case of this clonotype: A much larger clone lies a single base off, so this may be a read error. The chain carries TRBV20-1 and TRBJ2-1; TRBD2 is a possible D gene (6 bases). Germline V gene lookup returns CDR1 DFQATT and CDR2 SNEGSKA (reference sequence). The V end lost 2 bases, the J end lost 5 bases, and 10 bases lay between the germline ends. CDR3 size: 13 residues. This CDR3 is CSARWTTDNEQFF. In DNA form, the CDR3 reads TGCAGTGCTAGATGGACTACTGACAATGAGCAGTTCTTC.

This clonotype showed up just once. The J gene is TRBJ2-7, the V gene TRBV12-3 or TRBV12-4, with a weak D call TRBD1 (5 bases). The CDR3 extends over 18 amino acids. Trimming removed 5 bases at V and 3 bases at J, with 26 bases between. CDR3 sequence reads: CASSKMNHDSEYRYEQYF. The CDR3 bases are TGTGCCAGCAGTAAAATGAATCACGACAGCGAATACCGCTACGAGCAGTACTTC.

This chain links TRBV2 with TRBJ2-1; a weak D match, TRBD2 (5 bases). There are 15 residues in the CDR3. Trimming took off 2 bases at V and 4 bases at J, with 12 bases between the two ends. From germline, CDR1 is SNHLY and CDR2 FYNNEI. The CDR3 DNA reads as TGTGCCAGCAGTGAATTGAGGGTTCGGTACAATGAGCAGTTCTTC. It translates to CASSELRVRYNEQFF. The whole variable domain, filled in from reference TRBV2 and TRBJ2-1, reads EPEVTQTPSHQVTQMGQEVILRCVPISNHLYFYWYRQILGQKVEFLVSFYNNEISEKSEIFDDQFSVERPDGSNFTLKIRSTKLEDSAMYFCASSELRVRYNEQFFGPGTRLTVL.

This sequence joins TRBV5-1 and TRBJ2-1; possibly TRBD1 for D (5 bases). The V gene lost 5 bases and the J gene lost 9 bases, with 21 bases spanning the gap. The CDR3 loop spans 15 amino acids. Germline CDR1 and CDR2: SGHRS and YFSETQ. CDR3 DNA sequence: TGCGCCAGCAGTCCAGACATCCCTCGTAGGGGTGAGCAGTTCTTC. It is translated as CASSPDIPRRGEQFF.

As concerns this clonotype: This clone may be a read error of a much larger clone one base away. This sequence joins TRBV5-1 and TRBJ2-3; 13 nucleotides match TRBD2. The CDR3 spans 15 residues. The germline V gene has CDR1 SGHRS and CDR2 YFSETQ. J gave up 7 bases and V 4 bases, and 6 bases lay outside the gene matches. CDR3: CASSLWTSGGHTQYF. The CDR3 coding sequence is TGCGCCAGCAGCCTATGGACTAGCGGGGGACATACGCAGTATTTT.

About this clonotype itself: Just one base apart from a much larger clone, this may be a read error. CDR3 bases: TGTGACAGCAGCTTAGAACAGGGGACTTATACGCAGTATTTT. Protein sequence: CDSSLEQGTYTQYF. J is TRBJ2-3 and V is TRBV7-6, with D maybe TRBD1 (7 bases). This CDR3 has 14 residues. Per the germline V gene, CDR1 is SGHVS and CDR2 is FNYEAQ.

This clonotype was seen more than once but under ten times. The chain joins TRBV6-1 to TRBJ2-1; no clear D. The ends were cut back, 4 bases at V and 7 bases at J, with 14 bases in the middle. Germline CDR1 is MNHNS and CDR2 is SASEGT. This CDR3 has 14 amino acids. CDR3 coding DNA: TGTGCCAGCAGTGTTGGGCCCCAACCAAATGAGCAGTTCTTC. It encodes CASSVGPQPNEQFF.

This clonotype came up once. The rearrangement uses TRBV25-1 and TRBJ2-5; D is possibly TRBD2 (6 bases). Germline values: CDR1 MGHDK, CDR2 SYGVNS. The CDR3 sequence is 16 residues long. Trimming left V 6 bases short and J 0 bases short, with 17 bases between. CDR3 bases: TGTGCCAGCAGGGGCGGGGCAGGGTCACACCAAGAGACCCAGTACTTC. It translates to CASRGGAGSHQETQYF.

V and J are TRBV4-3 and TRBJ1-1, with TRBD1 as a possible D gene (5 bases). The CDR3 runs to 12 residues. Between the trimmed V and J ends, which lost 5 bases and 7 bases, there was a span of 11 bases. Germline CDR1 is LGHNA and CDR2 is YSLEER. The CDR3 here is CASSVAGVEAFF. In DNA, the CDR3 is TGCGCCAGCAGCGTAGCGGGGGTTGAAGCTTTCTTT.

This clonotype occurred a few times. The CDR3: CAWREDGFREKLFF. The DNA for the CDR3 is TGTGCCTGGAGGGAAGACGGTTTTCGTGAAAAACTGTTTTTT. The genes are TRBV30 and TRBJ1-4; D remains unclear. V lost 3 bases, J lost 7 bases, and 15 bases lay in between. The CDR3 loop spans 14 amino acids. Germline lookup yields CDR1 GTSNPN and CDR2 SVGIG (reference sequence).

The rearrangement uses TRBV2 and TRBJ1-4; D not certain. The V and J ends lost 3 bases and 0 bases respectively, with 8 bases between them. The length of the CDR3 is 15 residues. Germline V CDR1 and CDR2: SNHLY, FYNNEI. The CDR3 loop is CASSEGAATNEKLFF. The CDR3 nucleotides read TGTGCCAGCAGTGAGGGCGCCGCAACTAATGAAAAACTGTTTTTT.

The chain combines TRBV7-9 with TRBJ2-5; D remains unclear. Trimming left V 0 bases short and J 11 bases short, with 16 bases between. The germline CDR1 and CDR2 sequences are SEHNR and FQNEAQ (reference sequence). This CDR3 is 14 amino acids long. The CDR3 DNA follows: TGTGCCAGCAGCTTAGCTAGCTGGATCGATGAGCAGTACTTC. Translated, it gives CASSLASWIDEQYF.

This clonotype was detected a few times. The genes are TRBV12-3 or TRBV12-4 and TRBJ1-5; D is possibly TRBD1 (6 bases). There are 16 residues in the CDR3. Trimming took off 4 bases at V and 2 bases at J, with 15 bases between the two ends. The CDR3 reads CASSSHGGNGNQPQHF. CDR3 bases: TGTGCCAGCAGTTCTCACGGGGGCAACGGCAATCAGCCCCAGCATTTT.

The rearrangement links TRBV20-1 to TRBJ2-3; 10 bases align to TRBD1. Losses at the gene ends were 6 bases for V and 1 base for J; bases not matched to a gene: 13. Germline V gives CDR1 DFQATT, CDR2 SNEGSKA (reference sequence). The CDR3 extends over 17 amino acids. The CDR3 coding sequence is TGCAGTGCCCTAACCAGGACAGGGGGATGGGGCACAGATACGCAGTATTTT. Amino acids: CSALTRTGGWGTDTQYF.

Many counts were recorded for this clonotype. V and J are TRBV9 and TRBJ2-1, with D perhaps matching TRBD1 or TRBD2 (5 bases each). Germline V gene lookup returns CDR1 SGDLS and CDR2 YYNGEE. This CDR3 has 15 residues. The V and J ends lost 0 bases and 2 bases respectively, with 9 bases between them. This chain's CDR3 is CASSVGGDPYNEQFF. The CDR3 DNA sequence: TGTGCCAGCAGCGTAGGTGGGGACCCCTACAATGAGCAGTTCTTC.

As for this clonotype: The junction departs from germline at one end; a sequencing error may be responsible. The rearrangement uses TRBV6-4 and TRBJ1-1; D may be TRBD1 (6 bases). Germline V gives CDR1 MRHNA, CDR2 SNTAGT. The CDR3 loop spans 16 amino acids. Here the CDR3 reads CTSSPRPGQGNTEAFF. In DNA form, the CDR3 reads TGTACCAGCAGTCCCCGACCGGGACAAGGTAACACTGAAGCCTTCTTT.

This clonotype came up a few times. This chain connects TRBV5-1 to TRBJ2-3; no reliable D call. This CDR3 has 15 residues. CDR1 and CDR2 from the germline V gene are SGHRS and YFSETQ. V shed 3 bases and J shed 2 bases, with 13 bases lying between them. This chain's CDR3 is CASSSRPTVTDTQYF. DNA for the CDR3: TGCGCCAGCAGCTCACGGCCGACCGTCACAGATACGCAGTATTTT.

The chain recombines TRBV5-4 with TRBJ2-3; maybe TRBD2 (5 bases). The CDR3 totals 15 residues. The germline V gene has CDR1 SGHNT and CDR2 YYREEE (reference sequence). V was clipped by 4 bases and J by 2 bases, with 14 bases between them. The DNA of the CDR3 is TGTGCCAGCAGCCCCTGGACTCGAACCACAGATACGCAGTATTTT. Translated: CASSPWTRTTDTQYF.

In DNA form, the CDR3 reads TGCGCCAGCAGCTTGCAGATGGCTAGGCCTTCACCCCTCCACTTT. As protein: CASSLQMARPSPLHF. The V gene is TRBV5-1, the J gene TRBJ1-6; D call uncertain. The germline CDR1 and CDR2 sequences are SGHRS and YFSETQ. The CDR3 has 15 residues. V lost 1 base and J 9 bases, leaving 14 bases between the germline ends.

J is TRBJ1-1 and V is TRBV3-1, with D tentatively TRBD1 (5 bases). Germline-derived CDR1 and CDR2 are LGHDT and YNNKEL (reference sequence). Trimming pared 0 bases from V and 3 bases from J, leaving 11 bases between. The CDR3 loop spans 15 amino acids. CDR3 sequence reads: CASSQEYGTDTEAFF. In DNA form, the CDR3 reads TGTGCCAGCAGCCAAGAGTACGGGACGGACACTGAAGCTTTCTTT.

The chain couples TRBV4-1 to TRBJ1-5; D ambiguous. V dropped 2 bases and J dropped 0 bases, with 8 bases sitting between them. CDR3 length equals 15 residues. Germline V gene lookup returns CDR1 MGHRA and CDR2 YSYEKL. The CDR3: CASSQQLYSNQPQHF. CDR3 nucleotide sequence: TGCGCCAGCAGCCAACAGCTGTATAGCAATCAGCCCCAGCATTTT.

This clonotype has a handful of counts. In DNA form, the CDR3 reads TGCAGTGCCCAGAAGGCCGACAGGGGGCGCTTGGGCCTATTGATGACTGAAGCTTTCTTT. Translated: CSAQKADRGRLGLLMTEAFF. This rearrangement joins TRBV20-1 to TRBJ1-1, with 10 bases lining up with TRBD1. Germline values: CDR1 DFQATT, CDR2 SNEGSKA (reference sequence). There are 20 residues in the CDR3. V shed 6 bases and J 5 bases; nucleotides not matched to a gene: 27.